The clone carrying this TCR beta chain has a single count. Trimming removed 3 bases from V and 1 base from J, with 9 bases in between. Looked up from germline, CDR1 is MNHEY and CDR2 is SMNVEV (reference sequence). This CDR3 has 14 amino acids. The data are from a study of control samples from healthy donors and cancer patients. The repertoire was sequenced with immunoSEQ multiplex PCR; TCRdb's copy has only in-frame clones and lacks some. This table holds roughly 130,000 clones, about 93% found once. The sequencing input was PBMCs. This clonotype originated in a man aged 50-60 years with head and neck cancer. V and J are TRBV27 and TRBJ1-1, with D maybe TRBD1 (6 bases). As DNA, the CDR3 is TGTGCCAGCAGTTTTCAGGGGCAGAACACTGAAGCTTTCTTT. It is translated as CASSFQGQNTEAFF.